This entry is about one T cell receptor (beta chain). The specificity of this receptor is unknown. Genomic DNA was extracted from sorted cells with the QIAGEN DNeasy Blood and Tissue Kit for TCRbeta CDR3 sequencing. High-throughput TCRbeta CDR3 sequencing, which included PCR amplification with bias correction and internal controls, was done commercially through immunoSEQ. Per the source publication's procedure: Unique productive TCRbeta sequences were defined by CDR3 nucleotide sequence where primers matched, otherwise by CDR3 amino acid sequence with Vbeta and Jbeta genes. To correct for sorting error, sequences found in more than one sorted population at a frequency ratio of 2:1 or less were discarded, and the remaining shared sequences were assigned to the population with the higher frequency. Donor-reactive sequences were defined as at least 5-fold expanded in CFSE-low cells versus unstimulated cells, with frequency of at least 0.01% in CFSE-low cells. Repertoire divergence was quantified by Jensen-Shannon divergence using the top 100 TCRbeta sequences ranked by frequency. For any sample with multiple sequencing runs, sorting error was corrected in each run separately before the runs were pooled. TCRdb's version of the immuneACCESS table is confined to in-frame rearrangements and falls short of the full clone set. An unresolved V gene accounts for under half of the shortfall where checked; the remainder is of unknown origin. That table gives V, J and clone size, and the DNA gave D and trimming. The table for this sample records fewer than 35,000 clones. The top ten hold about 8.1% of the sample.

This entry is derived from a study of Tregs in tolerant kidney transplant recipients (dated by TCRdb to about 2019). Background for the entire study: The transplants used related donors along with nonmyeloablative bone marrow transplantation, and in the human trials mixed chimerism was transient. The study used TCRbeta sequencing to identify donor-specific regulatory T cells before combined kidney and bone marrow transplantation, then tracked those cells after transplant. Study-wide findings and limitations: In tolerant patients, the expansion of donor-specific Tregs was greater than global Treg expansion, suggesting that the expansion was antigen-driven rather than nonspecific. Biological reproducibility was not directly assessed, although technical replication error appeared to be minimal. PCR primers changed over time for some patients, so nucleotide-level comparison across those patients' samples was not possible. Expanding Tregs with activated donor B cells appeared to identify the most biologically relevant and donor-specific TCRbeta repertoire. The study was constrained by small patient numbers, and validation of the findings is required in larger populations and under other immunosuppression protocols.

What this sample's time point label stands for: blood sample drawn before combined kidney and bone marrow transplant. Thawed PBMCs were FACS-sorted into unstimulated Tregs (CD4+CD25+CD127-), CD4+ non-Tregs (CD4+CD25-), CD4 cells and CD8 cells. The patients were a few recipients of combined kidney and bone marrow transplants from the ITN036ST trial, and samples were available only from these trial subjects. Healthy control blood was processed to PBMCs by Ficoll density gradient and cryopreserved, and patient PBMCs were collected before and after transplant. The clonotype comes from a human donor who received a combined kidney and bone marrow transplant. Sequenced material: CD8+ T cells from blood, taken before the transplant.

CDR3 protein: CASSLGTSGSYNEQFF. The CDR3 DNA, read in part, is TGTGCCAGCAGCTTAGGTACTAGCGGATCCTACAATGAG. The rearranged chain carries TRBV7-6 and TRBJ2-1; the junction holds 8 bases that match TRBD2. The read ends 3 residues early relative to the CDR3; the germline J gene fills the gap. At the junction V is shortened by 1 base and J by 1 base; bases outside the gene matches: 3. Reading from cysteine to phenylalanine, the CDR3 counts 16 amino acids. The 39 bases shown cover part of the CDR3, and their frame starts at base 1. CDR1 and CDR2 were assigned from the germline V gene as SGHVS and FNYEAQ.